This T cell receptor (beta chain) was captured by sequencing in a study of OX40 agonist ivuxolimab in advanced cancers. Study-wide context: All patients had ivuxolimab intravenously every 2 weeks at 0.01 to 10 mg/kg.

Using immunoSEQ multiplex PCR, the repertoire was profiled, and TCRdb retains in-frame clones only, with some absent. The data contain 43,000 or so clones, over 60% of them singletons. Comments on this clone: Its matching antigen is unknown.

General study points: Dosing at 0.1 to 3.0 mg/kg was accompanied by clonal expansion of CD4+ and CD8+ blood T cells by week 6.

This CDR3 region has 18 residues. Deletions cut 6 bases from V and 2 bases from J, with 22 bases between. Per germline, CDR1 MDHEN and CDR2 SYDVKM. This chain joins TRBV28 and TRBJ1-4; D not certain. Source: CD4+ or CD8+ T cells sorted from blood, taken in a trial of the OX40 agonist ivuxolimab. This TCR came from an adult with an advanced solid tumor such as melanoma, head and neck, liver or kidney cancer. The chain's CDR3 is CASSPHLRETGTNEKLFF. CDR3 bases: TGTGCCAGCAGCCCCCACCTAAGGGAAACGGGGACTAATGAAAAACTGTTTTTT.